This T cell receptor beta chain comes out of a study of beta chain features in type 1 diabetes. The sequenced template was cDNA made from the entire isolated RNA. The method was immunoSEQ multiplex PCR; TCRdb's version includes in-frame clones alone and lacks a portion of them. Seen here are about 360,000 clones, approximately 12% observed once, and the top ten hold around 0.015%. Regarding the study as a whole: PCR might show a preference for shorter templates, equally across patients and controls. Cells with high TCR expression could be over-represented by cDNA sequencing. Whether TCRB rearrangement is influenced by HLA type was left unresolved in this analysis.

Germline trimming cut 6 bases from V and 4 bases from J; bases unmatched to any gene: 9. This CDR3 is 14 amino acids long. Germline V gene data show CDR1 as SQVTM and CDR2 as ANQGSEA. All sorted populations exceeded 95% purity. A few counts support this clone. Antigen specificity is unknown. The sequenced material came from naive CD4+ T cells from blood. The clonotype originates from a man younger than 35 in good health. This chain connects TRBV29-1 to TRBJ1-5; 7 positions match TRBD1. The CDR3, as DNA: TGCAGCGTCACCACAGGGGCTGGGAATCAGCCCCAGCATTTT. Translating gives CSVTTGAGNQPQHF.